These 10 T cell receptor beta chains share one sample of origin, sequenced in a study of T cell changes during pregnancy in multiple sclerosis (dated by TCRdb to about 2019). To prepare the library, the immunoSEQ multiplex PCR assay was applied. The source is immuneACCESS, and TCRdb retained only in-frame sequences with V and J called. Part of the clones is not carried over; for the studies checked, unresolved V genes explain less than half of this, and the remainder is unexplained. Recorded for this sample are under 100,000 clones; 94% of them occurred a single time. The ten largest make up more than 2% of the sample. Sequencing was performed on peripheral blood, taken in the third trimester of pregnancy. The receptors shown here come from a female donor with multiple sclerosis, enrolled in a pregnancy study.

In DNA, the CDR3 is TGTGCCAGCAGCAGAGGGGGGGATGACATTCAGTACTTC. Its protein product is CASSRGGDDIQYF. The chain recombines TRBV11-2 with TRBJ2-4; D possibly corresponds to TRBD2 (7 bases). Between the trimmed V and J ends, which lost 5 bases and 8 bases, there was a span of 13 bases. Per the germline V gene, CDR1 is SGHAT and CDR2 is FQNNGV. The CDR3 runs 13 residues.

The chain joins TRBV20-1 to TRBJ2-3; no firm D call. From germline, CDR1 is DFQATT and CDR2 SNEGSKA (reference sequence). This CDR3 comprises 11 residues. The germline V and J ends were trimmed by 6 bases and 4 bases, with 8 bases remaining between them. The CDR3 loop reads CSAARSDTQYF. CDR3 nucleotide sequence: TGCAGTGCCGCCAGGTCAGATACGCAGTATTTT.

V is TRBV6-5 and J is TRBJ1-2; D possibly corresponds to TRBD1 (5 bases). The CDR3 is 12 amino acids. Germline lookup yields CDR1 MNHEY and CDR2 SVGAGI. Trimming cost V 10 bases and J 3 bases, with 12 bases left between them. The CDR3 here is CATEDSHYGYTF. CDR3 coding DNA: TGTGCCACCGAAGACAGCCACTATGGCTACACCTTC.

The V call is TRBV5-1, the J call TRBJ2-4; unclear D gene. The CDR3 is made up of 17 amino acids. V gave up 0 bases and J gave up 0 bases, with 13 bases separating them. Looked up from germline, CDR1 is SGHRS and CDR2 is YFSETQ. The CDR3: CASSLAGSRVAKNIQYF. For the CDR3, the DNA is TGCGCCAGCAGCTTGGCCGGGTCCCGCGTAGCCAAAAACATTCAGTACTTC.

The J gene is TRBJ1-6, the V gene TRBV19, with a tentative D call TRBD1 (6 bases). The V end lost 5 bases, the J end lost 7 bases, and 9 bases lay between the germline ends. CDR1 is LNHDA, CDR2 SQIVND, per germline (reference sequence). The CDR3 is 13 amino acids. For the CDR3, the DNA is TGTGCCAGTAGTGGACAGCAGAATTCACCCCTCCACTTT. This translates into CASSGQQNSPLHF. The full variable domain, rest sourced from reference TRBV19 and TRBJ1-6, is DGGITQSPKYLFRKEGQNVTLSCEQNLNHDAMYWYRQDPGQGLRLIYYSQIVNDFQKGDIAEGYSVSREKKESFPLTVTSAQKNPTAFYLCASSGQQNSPLHFGNGTRLTVT.

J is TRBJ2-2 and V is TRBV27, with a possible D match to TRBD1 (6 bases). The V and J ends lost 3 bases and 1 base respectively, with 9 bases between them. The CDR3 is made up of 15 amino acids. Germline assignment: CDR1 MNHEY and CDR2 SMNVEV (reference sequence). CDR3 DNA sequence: TGTGCCAGCAGTTTGTTACAGGGGAACACCGGGGAGCTGTTTTTT. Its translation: CASSLLQGNTGELFF.

CDR3 sequence reads: CASSPPDLPLYGYTF. The DNA for the CDR3 is TGTGCCAGTAGTCCGCCCGACTTGCCCCTCTATGGCTACACCTTC. The V and J genes are TRBV19 and TRBJ1-2; no firm D call. CDR3 size: 15 residues. V was cut by 5 bases and J by 4 bases, with 17 bases left in between. The germline CDR1 and CDR2 sequences are LNHDA and SQIVND (reference sequence).

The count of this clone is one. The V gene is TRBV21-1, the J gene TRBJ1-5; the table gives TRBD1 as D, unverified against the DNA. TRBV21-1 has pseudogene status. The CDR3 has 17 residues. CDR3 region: CASSKRKGQSSNQPQHF. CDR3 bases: TGTGCCAGCAGCAAACGGAAGGGGCAGTCGAGCAATCAGCCCCAGCATTTT.

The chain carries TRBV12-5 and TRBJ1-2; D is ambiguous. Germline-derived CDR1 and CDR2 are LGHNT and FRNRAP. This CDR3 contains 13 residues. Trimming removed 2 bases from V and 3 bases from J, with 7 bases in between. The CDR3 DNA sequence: TGTGCTAGTGGTTTGTACGGGGACTATGGCTACACCTTC. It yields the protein CASGLYGDYGYTF.

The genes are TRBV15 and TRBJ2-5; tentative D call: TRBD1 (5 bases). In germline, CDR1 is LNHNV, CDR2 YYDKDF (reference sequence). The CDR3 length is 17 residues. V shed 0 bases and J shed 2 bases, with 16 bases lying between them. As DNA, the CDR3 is TGTGCCACCAGCAGAGATTGGGTTGGGCGGACACAAGAGACCCAGTACTTC. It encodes CATSRDWVGRTQETQYF. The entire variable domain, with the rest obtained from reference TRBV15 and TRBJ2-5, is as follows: DAMVIQNPRYQVTQFGKPVTLSCSQTLNHNVMYWYQQKSSQAPKLLFHYYDKDFNNEADTPDNFQSRRPNTSFCFLDIRSPGLGDTAMYLCATSRDWVGRTQETQYFGPGTRLLVL.